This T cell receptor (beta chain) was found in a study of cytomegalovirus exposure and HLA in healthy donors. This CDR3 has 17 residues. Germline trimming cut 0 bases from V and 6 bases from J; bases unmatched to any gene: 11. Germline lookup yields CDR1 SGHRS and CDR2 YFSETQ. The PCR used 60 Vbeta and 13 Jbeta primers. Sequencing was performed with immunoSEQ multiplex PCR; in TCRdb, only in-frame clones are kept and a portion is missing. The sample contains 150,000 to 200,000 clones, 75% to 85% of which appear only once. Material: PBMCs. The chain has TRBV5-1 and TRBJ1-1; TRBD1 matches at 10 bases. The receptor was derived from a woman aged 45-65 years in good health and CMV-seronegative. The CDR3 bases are TGCGCCAGCAGCTTGGTTCCAGGCCTGGACAGGGGGGCTGAAGCTTTCTTT. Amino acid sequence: CASSLVPGLDRGAEAFF.